The clone carrying this TCR beta chain was observed at least ten times. With V trimmed by 3 bases and J by 7 bases, 3 bases remained unmatched. Germline CDR1 and CDR2: SGHTA and FQGNSA. The CDR3 covers 14 residues. Not enrolled were patients with uncontrolled infection, other autoimmune disease, pregnancy or lactation. Diagnostic assessment was based on clinical symptoms, serum thyroxine and TRAb, thyroid ultrasound and orbital computed tomography. Over 9 ml of fresh peripheral blood supplied the PBMCs. This entry is derived from a study of T cells in Graves' hyperthyroidism and ophthalmopathy. On the study more broadly: Sampling of peripheral blood happened at initial diagnosis, prior to any treatment.

Amplified TCR beta CDR3 regions derived from RNA transcripts. A first-round RT-PCR of the TCR CDR3 used the HTBI primer set. MiXCR was run by TCRdb on the multiplex PCR reads, yielding one entry per CDR3 protein. The sample carries around 340,000 distinct CDR3 sequences, around 23% recorded once. The rearrangement joins TRBV7-2 to TRBJ2-1; 10 bases are shared with TRBD2. The TCR was taken from a woman between 50 and 59 years old with Graves' hyperthyroidism. The sequenced sample was blood. CDR3 amino acids: CASSFTSGKNEQFF. Written as DNA, the CDR3 is TGTGCCAGCAGCTTCACTAGCGGGAAAAATGAGCAGTTCTTC.